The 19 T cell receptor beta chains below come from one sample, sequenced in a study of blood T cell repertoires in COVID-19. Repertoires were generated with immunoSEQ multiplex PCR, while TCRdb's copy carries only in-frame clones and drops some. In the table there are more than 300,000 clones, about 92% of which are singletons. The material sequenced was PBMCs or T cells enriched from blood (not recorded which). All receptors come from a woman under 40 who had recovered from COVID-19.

The CDR3: CASSQGSISNQPQHF. CDR3 DNA: TGTGCCAGCAGCCAGGGCAGCATAAGCAATCAGCCCCAGCATTTT. The J gene is TRBJ1-5, the V gene TRBV3-1 (or the pseudogene TRBV3-2), with no clear D. Germline loops: CDR1 LGHDT, CDR2 YNNKEL (reference sequence). The CDR3 covers 15 residues. V was shortened by 3 bases and J by 1 base, with 10 bases between the two germline ends.

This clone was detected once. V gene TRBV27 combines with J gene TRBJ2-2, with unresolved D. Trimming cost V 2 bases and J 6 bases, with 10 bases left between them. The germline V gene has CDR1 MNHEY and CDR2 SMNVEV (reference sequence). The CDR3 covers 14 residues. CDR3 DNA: TGTGCCAGCAGTTTAGTACCAGGCGCCGGGGAGCTGTTTTTT. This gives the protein CASSLVPGAGELFF.

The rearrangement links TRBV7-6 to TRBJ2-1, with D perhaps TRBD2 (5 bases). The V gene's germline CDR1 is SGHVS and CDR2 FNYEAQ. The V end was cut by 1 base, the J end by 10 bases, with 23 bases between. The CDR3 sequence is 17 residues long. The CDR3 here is CASSLDVPEAPLREQFF. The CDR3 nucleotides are TGTGCCAGCAGCTTAGATGTGCCGGAGGCCCCCCTGAGGGAGCAGTTCTTC.

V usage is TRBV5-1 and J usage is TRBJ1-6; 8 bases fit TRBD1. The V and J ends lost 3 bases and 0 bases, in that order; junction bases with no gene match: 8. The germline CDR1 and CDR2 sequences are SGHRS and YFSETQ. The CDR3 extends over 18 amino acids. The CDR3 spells CASSSRTGPSSYNSPLHF. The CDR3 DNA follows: TGCGCCAGCAGCTCACGGACAGGGCCCAGCTCCTATAATTCACCCCTCCACTTT. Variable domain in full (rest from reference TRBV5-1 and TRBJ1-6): KAGVTQTPRYLIKTRGQQVTLSCSPISGHRSVSWYQQTPGQGLQFLFEYFSETQRNKGNFPGRFSGRQFSNSRSEMNVSTLELGDSALYLCASSSRTGPSSYNSPLHFGNGTRLTVT.

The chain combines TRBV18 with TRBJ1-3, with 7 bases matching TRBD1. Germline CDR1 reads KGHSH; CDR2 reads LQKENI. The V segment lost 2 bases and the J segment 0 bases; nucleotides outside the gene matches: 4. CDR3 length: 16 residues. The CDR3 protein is CASSPFGQDSGNTIYF. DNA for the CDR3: TGTGCCAGCTCACCATTCGGACAGGACTCTGGAAACACCATATATTTT.

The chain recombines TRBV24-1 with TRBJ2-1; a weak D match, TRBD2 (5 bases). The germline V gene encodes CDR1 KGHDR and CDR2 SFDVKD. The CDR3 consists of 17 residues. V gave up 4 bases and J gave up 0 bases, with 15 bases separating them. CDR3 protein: CATSDTLGQSSYNEQFF. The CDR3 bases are TGTGCCACCAGTGACACACTAGGCCAGAGCTCCTACAATGAGCAGTTCTTC.

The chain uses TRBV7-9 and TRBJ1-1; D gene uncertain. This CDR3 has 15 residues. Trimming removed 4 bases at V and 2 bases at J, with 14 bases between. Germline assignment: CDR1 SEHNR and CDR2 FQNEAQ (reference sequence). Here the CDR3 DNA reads TGTGCCAGCAGCTCACTCTATTTGGGCAACACTGAAGCTTTCTTT. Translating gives CASSSLYLGNTEAFF.

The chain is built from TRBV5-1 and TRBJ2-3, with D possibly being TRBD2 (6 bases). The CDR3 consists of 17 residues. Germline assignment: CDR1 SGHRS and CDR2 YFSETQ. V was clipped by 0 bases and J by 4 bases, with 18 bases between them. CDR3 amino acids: CASSLGSGGDRSDTQYF. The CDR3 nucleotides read TGCGCCAGCAGCTTGGGGTCTGGCGGGGATCGTTCAGATACGCAGTATTTT.

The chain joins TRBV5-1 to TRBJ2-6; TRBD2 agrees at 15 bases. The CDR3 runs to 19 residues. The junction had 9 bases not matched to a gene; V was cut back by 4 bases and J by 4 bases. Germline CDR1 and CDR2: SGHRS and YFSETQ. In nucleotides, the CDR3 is TGCGCCAGCAGCCCGGGACTAGCGGGAGGAAACTGGGGGGCCAACGTCCTGACTTTC. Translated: CASSPGLAGGNWGANVLTF.

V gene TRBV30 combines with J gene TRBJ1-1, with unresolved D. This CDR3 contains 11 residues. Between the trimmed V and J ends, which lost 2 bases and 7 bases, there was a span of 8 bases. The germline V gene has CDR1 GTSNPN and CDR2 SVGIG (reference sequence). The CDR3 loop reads CAWSTPGEAFF. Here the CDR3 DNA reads TGTGCCTGGAGTACCCCAGGTGAAGCTTTCTTT.

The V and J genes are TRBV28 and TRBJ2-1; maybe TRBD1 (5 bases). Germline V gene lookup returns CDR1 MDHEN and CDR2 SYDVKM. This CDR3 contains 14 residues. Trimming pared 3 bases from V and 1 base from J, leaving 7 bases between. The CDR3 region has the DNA TGTGCCAGCAGTTTTCAGGGTTCCTACAATGAGCAGTTCTTC. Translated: CASSFQGSYNEQFF.

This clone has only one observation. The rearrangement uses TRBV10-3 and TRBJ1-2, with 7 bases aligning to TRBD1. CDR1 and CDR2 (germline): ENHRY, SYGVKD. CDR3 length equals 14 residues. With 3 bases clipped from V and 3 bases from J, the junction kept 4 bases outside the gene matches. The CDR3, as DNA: TGTGCCATCAGTGACCCAACAGGGGACTATGGCTACACCTTC. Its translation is CAISDPTGDYGYTF.

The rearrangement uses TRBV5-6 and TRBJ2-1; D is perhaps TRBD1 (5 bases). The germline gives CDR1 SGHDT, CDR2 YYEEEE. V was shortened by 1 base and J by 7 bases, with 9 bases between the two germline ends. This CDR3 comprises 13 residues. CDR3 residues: CASSLRGQNEQFF. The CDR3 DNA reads TGTGCCAGCAGCTTGAGGGGCCAGAATGAGCAGTTCTTC.

The CDR3, as DNA: TGTGCCAGCAGCCCCGGGACAGGAAGAAAACTGTTTTTT. It is translated as CASSPGTGRKLFF. The chain joins TRBV28 to TRBJ1-4, with TRBD1 matching over 8 bases. Germline-derived CDR1 and CDR2 are MDHEN and SYDVKM. V gave up 6 bases and J gave up 10 bases; unmatched junction bases: 7. This CDR3 contains 13 residues.

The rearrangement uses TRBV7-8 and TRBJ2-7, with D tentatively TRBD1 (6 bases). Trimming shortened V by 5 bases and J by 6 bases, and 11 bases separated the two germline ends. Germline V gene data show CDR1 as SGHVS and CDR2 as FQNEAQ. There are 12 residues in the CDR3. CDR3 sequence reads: CASSPVGAEQYF. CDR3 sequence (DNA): TGTGCCAGCAGCCCCGTGGGGGCCGAGCAGTACTTC.

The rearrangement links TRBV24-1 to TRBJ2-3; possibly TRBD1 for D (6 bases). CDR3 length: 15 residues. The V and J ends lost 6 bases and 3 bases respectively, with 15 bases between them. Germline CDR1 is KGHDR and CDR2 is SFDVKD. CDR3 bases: TGTGCCACCAGTACGAGGGACATAGTAACAGATACGCAGTATTTT. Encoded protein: CATSTRDIVTDTQYF.

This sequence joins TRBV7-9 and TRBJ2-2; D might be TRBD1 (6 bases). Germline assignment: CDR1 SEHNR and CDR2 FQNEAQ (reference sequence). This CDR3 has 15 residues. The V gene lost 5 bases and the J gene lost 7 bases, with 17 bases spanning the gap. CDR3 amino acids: CASSLTGNGIGELFF. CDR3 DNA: TGTGCCAGCAGCCTCACAGGGAACGGAATCGGGGAGCTGTTTTTT.

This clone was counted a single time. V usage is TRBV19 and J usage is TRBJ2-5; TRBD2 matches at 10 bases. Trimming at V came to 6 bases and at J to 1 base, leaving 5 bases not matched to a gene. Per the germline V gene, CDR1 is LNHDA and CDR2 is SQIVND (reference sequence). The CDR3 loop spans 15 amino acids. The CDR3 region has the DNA TGTGCCAGTAGGAACCCTAGCGGGGGCCAAGAGACCCAGTACTTC. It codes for CASRNPSGGQETQYF. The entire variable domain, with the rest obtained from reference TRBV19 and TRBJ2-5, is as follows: DGGITQSPKYLFRKEGQNVTLSCEQNLNHDAMYWYRQDPGQGLRLIYYSQIVNDFQKGDIAEGYSVSREKKESFPLTVTSAQKNPTAFYLCASRNPSGGQETQYFGPGTRLLVL.

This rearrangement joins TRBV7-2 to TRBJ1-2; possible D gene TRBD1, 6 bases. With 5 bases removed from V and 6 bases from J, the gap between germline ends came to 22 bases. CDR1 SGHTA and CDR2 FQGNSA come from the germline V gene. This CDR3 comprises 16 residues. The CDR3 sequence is CASSVGRQGHLDGYTF. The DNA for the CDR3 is TGTGCCAGCAGCGTAGGACGGCAGGGGCACCTAGATGGCTACACCTTC.